This entry is about one T cell receptor beta chain. Sequenced by immunoSEQ multiplex PCR; TCRdb stores in-frame clones only, minus some. The sample lists 70,000 to 85,000 clones; roughly nine tenths were seen once. Between the trimmed V and J ends, which lost 3 bases and 8 bases, there was a span of 8 bases. This CDR3 is 11 amino acids long. Germline CDR1 is LNHDA and CDR2 is SQIVND (reference sequence). These data originate in a study of control samples from healthy donors and cancer patients. The chain joins TRBV19 to TRBJ2-7; weak D call: TRBD1 (5 bases). The material sequenced was blood. The receptor's source is a man between 50 and 59 years old in good health. CDR3 region: CASSIQGQQYF. The CDR3 nucleotides are TGTGCCAGTAGTATTCAGGGCCAGCAGTACTTC.